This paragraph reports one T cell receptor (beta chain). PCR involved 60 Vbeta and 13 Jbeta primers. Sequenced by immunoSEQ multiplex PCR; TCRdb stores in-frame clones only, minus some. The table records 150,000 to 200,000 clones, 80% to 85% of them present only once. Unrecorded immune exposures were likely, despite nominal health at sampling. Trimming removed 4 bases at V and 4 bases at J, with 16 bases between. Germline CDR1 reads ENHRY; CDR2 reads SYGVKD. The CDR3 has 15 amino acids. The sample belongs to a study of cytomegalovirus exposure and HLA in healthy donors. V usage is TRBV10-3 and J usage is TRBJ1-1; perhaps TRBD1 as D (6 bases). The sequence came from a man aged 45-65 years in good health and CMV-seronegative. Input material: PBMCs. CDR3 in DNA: TGTGCCATCAGTGCAGAGGGGGGGCGAAGCACTGAAGCTTTCTTT. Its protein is CAISAEGGRSTEAFF.